Listed below are T cell receptor beta chains from one sample, sequenced in a study of blood T cell repertoires in COVID-19. Sequenced by immunoSEQ multiplex PCR; TCRdb stores in-frame clones only, minus some. This table has about 280,000 clones, approximately 89% appearing once. The sample taken for sequencing was peripheral blood. Source of these receptors: a man in his forties or fifties with active or convalescent COVID-19. Both conserved end residues are part of each CDR3. Each record gives: J gene, V gene, CDR3 length, clone size, D gene, CDR3 DNA, CDR3 protein. A D gene is named only where the DNA matches it firmly. Size is stated for part of the rows, as once, few or many counts, or as a class when the clone is expanded.

J gene: TRBJ1-1; V gene: TRBV27; CDR3 length: 13; clone size: .; D gene: .; CDR3 DNA: TGTGCCAGCAACCTTACTCCACTTTCTGAAGCTTTCTTT; CDR3 protein: CASNLTPLSEAFF
J gene: TRBJ2-1; V gene: TRBV28; CDR3 length: 15; clone size: .; D gene: .; CDR3 DNA: TGTGCCAGCAGTTTGGGTCAGGTCTCCTACAATGAGCAGTTCTTC; CDR3 protein: CASSLGQVSYNEQFF
J gene: TRBJ1-2; V gene: TRBV5-8; CDR3 length: 15; clone size: .; D gene: TRBD1; CDR3 DNA: TGTGCCAGCAGCTACCAGGGGGGACGGGTATATGGCTACACCTTC; CDR3 protein: CASSYQGGRVYGYTF
J gene: TRBJ1-1; V gene: TRBV5-1; CDR3 length: 14; clone size: .; D gene: .; CDR3 DNA: TGCGCCAGCAGCTTGACGGGAGGGGTTACTGAAGCTTTCTTT; CDR3 protein: CASSLTGGVTEAFF
J gene: TRBJ2-3; V gene: TRBV19; CDR3 length: 16; clone size: .; D gene: .; CDR3 DNA: TGTGCCAGTAGTGCAAGGGGTAGGGCGGGCACAGATACGCAGTATTTT; CDR3 protein: CASSARGRAGTDTQYF
J gene: TRBJ1-1; V gene: TRBV6-1; CDR3 length: 13; clone size: .; D gene: .; CDR3 DNA: TGTGCCAGCAGTGAACTCAGGAACACTGAAGCTTTCTTT; CDR3 protein: CASSELRNTEAFF
J gene: TRBJ2-1; V gene: TRBV28; CDR3 length: 17; clone size: .; D gene: .; CDR3 DNA: TGTGCCAGCAGTTTCCCCGCATTGGGCAGCTCCTACAATGAGCAGTTCTTC; CDR3 protein: CASSFPALGSSYNEQFF
J gene: TRBJ2-2; V gene: TRBV7-9; CDR3 length: 12; clone size: .; D gene: .; CDR3 DNA: TGTGCCAGCAGCCTAAACACCGGGGAGCTGTTTTTT; CDR3 protein: CASSLNTGELFF
J gene: TRBJ1-5; V gene: TRBV5-1; CDR3 length: 17; clone size: .; D gene: .; CDR3 DNA: TGCGCCAGCAGCTTGGTCCCGGCCTGGGAGGGTGATCAGCCCCAGCATTTT; CDR3 protein: CASSLVPAWEGDQPQHF
J gene: TRBJ1-5; V gene: TRBV18; CDR3 length: 15; clone size: .; D gene: .; CDR3 DNA: TGTGCCAGCTCAGGGGAGGGGAGGGACAATCAGCCCCAGCATTTT; CDR3 protein: CASSGEGRDNQPQHF
J gene: TRBJ1-2; V gene: TRBV15; CDR3 length: 16; clone size: once; D gene: TRBD1; CDR3 DNA: TGTGCCACCAGCAGAGATGGAACCGGGACAGGGTACGGCTACACCTTC; CDR3 protein: CATSRDGTGTGYGYTF
J gene: TRBJ2-7; V gene: TRBV5-6; CDR3 length: 15; clone size: .; D gene: TRBD2; CDR3 DNA: TGTGCCAGCAGCTTGGCCAGCGGGAGCTTTTACGAGCAGTACTTC; CDR3 protein: CASSLASGSFYEQYF
J gene: TRBJ2-7; V gene: TRBV7-9; CDR3 length: 15; clone size: few; D gene: .; CDR3 DNA: TGTGCCAGCAGCTCTGATCGGACAGCCACCTACGAGCAGTACTTC; CDR3 protein: CASSSDRTATYEQYF
J gene: TRBJ2-2; V gene: TRBV11-2; CDR3 length: 13; clone size: .; D gene: .; CDR3 DNA: TGTGCCAGCAGCCTCCAGGGGTTTGGGGAGCTGTTTTTT; CDR3 protein: CASSLQGFGELFF
J gene: TRBJ1-4; V gene: TRBV27; CDR3 length: 15; clone size: .; D gene: .; CDR3 DNA: TGTGCCAGCATGGGGGCCGGGACACCAATGGCGAAACTGTTTTTT; CDR3 protein: CASMGAGTPMAKLFF
J gene: TRBJ2-5; V gene: TRBV7-6; CDR3 length: 12; clone size: once; D gene: .; CDR3 DNA: TGTGCCAGCAGCCCCGGGTGGGAGACCCAGTACTTC; CDR3 protein: CASSPGWETQYF
J gene: TRBJ2-2; V gene: TRBV5-4; CDR3 length: 16; clone size: .; D gene: TRBD2; CDR3 DNA: TGTGCCAGCACGCGGGGGGGCACCCTGGACACCGGGGAGCTGTTTTTT; CDR3 protein: CASTRGGTLDTGELFF